A selection of T cell receptor beta chains follows, all from one sample in a study of cytomegalovirus exposure and HLA in healthy donors. This table comes from immunoSEQ multiplex PCR, and its TCRdb copy is limited to in-frame clones, with some not included. The sample has around 100,000 clones, approximately 81% seen once. The sequenced sample was PBMCs. Every receptor here comes from a female donor in good health and CMV-seropositive. Both conserved end residues are trimmed from each CDR3.

V | CDR3
TRBV2 | ASQPPPDIQY
TRBV15 | ATSRDSYGYT
TRBV4-2 | ASSYPDYGYT
TRBV7-9 | ASSLGGLGGYEQY
TRBV18 | ASSPKRGVGTDTQY
TRBV19 | ASSGLAGDYNEQF
TRBV19 | ATKLAGGGAYNEQF
TRBV27 | ASSPVGGSSYNEQF
TRBV5-4 | ASSGTGGILTSGANVLT
TRBV7-9 | SSSPYGTGGTDTQY
TRBV6-1 | ASTEGGSGANVLT
TRBV9 | ASSVEGRGVETQY
TRBV6-1 | ASSEVGMGSEQY
TRBV4-3 | ASSQDLGLARSEQF
TRBV19 | ASVPGQGWVTEAF
TRBV9 | ASSVATTGGDYGYT
TRBV18 | ASSPRTSGGASTGELF